This T cell receptor beta chain was captured by sequencing in a study of regulatory T cells in long-lasting Graves disease. In this sample, this clonotype turned up many times. Germline lookup yields CDR1 DFQATT and CDR2 SNEGSKA (reference sequence). Trimming left V 0 bases short and J 0 bases short, with 12 bases between. The CDR3 is made up of 16 amino acids. TCR beta libraries were built with iRepertoire HTBI primers and Arm-PCR of CDR3 regions. How the authors handled the data: Sequenced samples collectively carried 55 to 80 TRBV and some 15 TRBJ segments. Each CDR3 protein is one row after TCRdb ran MiXCR on the multiplex PCR reads. The V and J calls were not made by the authors but by TCRdb's processing. The table has 250,000 or so distinct CDR3 sequences, roughly 18% seen once; the top ten hold about 15%. The sample's time point: newly diagnosed GD, antithyroid drugs for less than 3 months. PBMC RNA served as the TCR library source. From an endocrinology department in Xi'an, China, came the patients.

Another study also made use of these data, one on T cells in Graves' hyperthyroidism and ophthalmopathy. That work states: The definition of stable Graves' hyperthyroidism was no ophthalmopathy progression within 18 months.

The clonotype was recovered from a woman aged 25 to 39 with Graves disease. The rearrangement links TRBV20-1 to TRBJ2-1; D uncertain. The source material was peripheral blood mononuclear cells (PBMCs), sampled at new diagnosis, from a patient treated with antithyroid drugs. CDR3 bases: TGCAGTGCTAGAGATTCCCGGGCAAGCTCCTACAATGAGCAGTTCTTC. Protein: CSARDSRASSYNEQFF.